The 30 T cell receptor beta chains in this list originate from one sample, sequenced in a study of shared clonotypes between healthy human individuals. The naive CD8 population came from CD45RO-negative cells selected for CCR7, without terminally differentiated effector memory CD45RA+ cells. Profiling relied on immunoSEQ multiplex PCR, and the TCRdb table lists in-frame clones only, not all of them. The data hold hundreds of thousands of clones, with 85% to 95% observed a single time. The sequencing sample was made of naive CD8+ T cells sorted from blood. The receptor source for this set is a woman aged 30 to 39 in good health.

The J gene is TRBJ2-1, the V gene TRBV2; 11 bases are a match to TRBD2. The CDR3 length is 15 residues. The germline V gene has CDR1 SNHLY and CDR2 FYNNEI. V shed 3 bases, J shed 9 bases, and the junction held 7 bases outside the gene matches. The CDR3 DNA reads TGTGCCAGCAGTGATGTAGCGGGAGGGCGGGGTGAGCAGTTCTTC. Translation gives CASSDVAGGRGEQFF.

The chain links TRBV9 to TRBJ1-2, with D perhaps matching TRBD1 (5 bases). The CDR3 length is 14 residues. CDR1 is SGDLS, CDR2 YYNGEE, per germline. V dropped 1 base and J dropped 3 bases, with 10 bases sitting between them. The CDR3, as DNA: TGTGCCAGCAGCGTACAGGGAGGGGACTATGGCTACACCTTC. Translating it yields CASSVQGGDYGYTF. The full variable domain, its missing parts supplied by reference TRBV9 and TRBJ1-2, is DSGVTQTPKHLITATGQRVTLRCSPRSGDLSVYWYQQSLDQGLQFLIQYYNGEERAKGNILERFSAQQFPDLHSELNLSSLELGDSALYFCASSVQGGDYGYTFGSGTRLTVV.

This chain joins TRBV2 and TRBJ2-5; the D is unclear. The CDR3 totals 13 residues. Trimming shortened V by 3 bases and J by 0 bases, and 5 bases separated the two germline ends. In germline, CDR1 is SNHLY, CDR2 FYNNEI. CDR3 residues: CASSDFYQETQYF. CDR3 DNA sequence: TGTGCCAGCAGTGATTTCTACCAAGAGACCCAGTACTTC.

The chain is built from TRBV7-8 and TRBJ1-1; no clear D gene. The CDR3 runs 18 residues. Trimming stripped 1 base from V and 0 bases from J, with 18 bases between. The V gene's germline CDR1 is SGHVS and CDR2 FQNEAQ. The CDR3 sequence is CASSLGGFAASLNTEAFF. DNA for the CDR3: TGTGCCAGCAGCTTAGGAGGGTTTGCCGCATCCCTGAACACTGAAGCTTTCTTT.

V is TRBV7-9 and J is TRBJ2-4; D might be TRBD2 (6 bases). Germline-derived CDR1 and CDR2 are SEHNR and FQNEAQ (reference sequence). The V end was cut by 6 bases, the J end by 9 bases, with 15 bases between. The CDR3 spans 13 residues. DNA for the CDR3: TGTGCCAGCAGTTTGCGGGACGTTGGCATTCAGTACTTC. It specifies CASSLRDVGIQYF.

CDR3 protein: CATSSQGQPASNQPQHF. CDR3 DNA: TGTGCCACCAGCAGCCAGGGACAGCCAGCTAGCAATCAGCCCCAGCATTTT. This chain links TRBV15 with TRBJ1-5; TRBD1 matches 7 bases. CDR1 and CDR2 from the germline V gene are LNHNV and YYDKDF (reference sequence). V trimming: 3 bases; J trimming: 0 bases; junction bases outside the gene matches: 8. The CDR3 spans 17 residues.

V gene TRBV6-1 combines with J gene TRBJ2-7; D is perhaps TRBD2 (5 bases). Between the trimmed V and J ends, which lost 10 bases and 5 bases, there was a span of 12 bases. From germline, CDR1 is MNHNS and CDR2 SASEGT. This CDR3 region has 11 residues. The CDR3 loop reads CATKLRDEQYF. The CDR3 DNA reads as TGTGCCACAAAACTGAGGGACGAGCAGTACTTC.

The chain uses TRBV7-7 and TRBJ2-2; D is perhaps TRBD1 or TRBD2 (5 bases each). The CDR3 extends over 13 amino acids. Germline loops: CDR1 SSHAT, CDR2 FNYEAQ (reference sequence). Trimming stripped 5 bases from V and 6 bases from J, with 10 bases between. The CDR3 DNA follows: TGTGCCAGCAGCGCTGTGGGGGCCGGGGAGCTGTTTTTT. Translating it yields CASSAVGAGELFF. Using reference TRBV7-7 and TRBJ2-2 for the parts outside the CDR3, the full variable domain is GAGVSQSPRYKVTKRGQDVTLRCDPISSHATLYWYQQALGQGPEFLTYFNYEAQPDKSGLPSDRFSAERPEGSISTLTIQRTEQRDSAMYRCASSAVGAGELFFGEGSRLTVL.

The V gene is TRBV14, the J gene TRBJ1-6; 7 bases are shared with TRBD1. CDR3 size: 15 residues. Trimming removed 2 bases from V and 6 bases from J; junction bases left unmatched: 4. Germline loops: CDR1 SGHDN, CDR2 FVKESK. CDR3 residues: CASSQYRQGNSPLHF. The CDR3 coding sequence is TGTGCCAGCAGCCAATACCGACAGGGTAATTCACCCCTCCACTTT. The full variable domain, with the rest looked up from reference TRBV14 and TRBJ1-6, is EAGVTQFPSHSVIEKGQTVTLRCDPISGHDNLYWYRRVMGKEIKFLLHFVKESKQDESGMPNNRFLAERTGGTYSTLKVQPAELEDSGVYFCASSQYRQGNSPLHFGNGTRLTVT.

J is TRBJ1-1 and V is TRBV5-4; 9 bases fit TRBD1. From germline, CDR1 is SGHNT and CDR2 YYREEE (reference sequence). Germline trimming cut 1 base from V and 3 bases from J; bases unmatched to any gene: 4. The CDR3 totals 15 residues. The CDR3 is CASSLYRGQDTEAFF. The CDR3 DNA reads TGTGCCAGCAGCTTGTACAGGGGGCAGGACACTGAAGCTTTCTTT.

This CDR3 reads CSVVRDSSYEQYF. CDR3 DNA sequence: TGCAGCGTTGTACGGGACTCTTCCTACGAGCAGTACTTC. The rearrangement joins TRBV29-1 to TRBJ2-7, with D possibly matching TRBD2 (6 bases). Germline values: CDR1 SQVTM, CDR2 ANQGSEA. This CDR3 is built from 13 residues. Trimming took 4 bases from V and 1 from J, leaving 11 bases between them.

The chain uses TRBV27 and TRBJ2-7, with 12 bases aligning to TRBD2. Germline CDR1 is MNHEY and CDR2 is SMNVEV (reference sequence). The CDR3 is 16 residues long. V gave up 8 bases and J gave up 2 bases; unmatched junction bases: 10. The CDR3 bases are TGTGCCAGCGCCCTCATCCTAGCGGGAGGGACCTACGAGCAGTACTTC. Residues: CASALILAGGTYEQYF.

This chain joins TRBV28 and TRBJ2-5; 8 bases line up with TRBD1. The DNA end is a closer match to TRBJ2-7, so the J assignment may be wrong. The CDR3 loop spans 13 amino acids. Germline V gene sequence: CDR1 MDHEN, CDR2 SYDVKM. DNA of the CDR3: TGTGCCAGCAGTTTGTACAGGGGGGACGAGCAGTACTTC. This translates into CASSLYRGDEQYF.

The gene calls are TRBV9 and TRBJ1-2, with 8 bases aligning to TRBD1. The CDR3 consists of 14 residues. Germline-derived CDR1 and CDR2 are SGDLS and YYNGEE. Trimming at V came to 0 bases and at J to 4 bases, leaving 2 bases not matched to a gene. CDR3 DNA: TGTGCCAGCAGCGTAGCAGGGGGCAGCTATGGCTACACCTTC. This gives the protein CASSVAGGSYGYTF.

This clone was seen only once. The chain carries TRBV20-1 and TRBJ2-7; D uncertain. The CDR3 contains 11 residues. Germline V lookup: CDR1 DFQATT, CDR2 SNEGSKA (reference sequence). V dropped 6 bases and J dropped 2 bases, with 8 bases sitting between them. CDR3 amino acids: CSAKGPYEQYF. Written as DNA, the CDR3 is TGCAGTGCAAAAGGACCCTACGAGCAGTACTTC.

The rearrangement uses TRBV9 and TRBJ2-2; D is undetermined. V lost 0 bases and J lost 3, with 12 bases in between. Germline CDR1 SGDLS, CDR2 YYNGEE. CDR3 size: 16 residues. In DNA, the CDR3 is TGTGCCAGCAGCGTAGACAAGGGTTGGGACACCGGGGAGCTGTTTTTT. This encodes CASSVDKGWDTGELFF.

The chain couples TRBV5-1 to TRBJ2-2; 9 positions match TRBD1. V was clipped by 6 bases and J by 6 bases; unmatched bases: 12. Germline CDR1 SGHRS, CDR2 YFSETQ. The CDR3 runs to 16 residues. CDR3 bases: TGCGCCAGCACCCAAGGCGGGACAGGGTTAGCCGGGGAGCTGTTTTTT. It is translated as CASTQGGTGLAGELFF. The whole variable domain, filled in from reference TRBV5-1 and TRBJ2-2, reads KAGVTQTPRYLIKTRGQQVTLSCSPISGHRSVSWYQQTPGQGLQFLFEYFSETQRNKGNFPGRFSGRQFSNSRSEMNVSTLELGDSALYLCASTQGGTGLAGELFFGEGSRLTVL.

The rearrangement links TRBV27 to TRBJ1-4; D not certain. V lost 8 bases and J 0 bases, leaving 19 bases between the germline ends. CDR3 size: 17 residues. Germline V CDR1 and CDR2: MNHEY, SMNVEV (reference sequence). The CDR3 loop reads CASGPWEGYSTNEKLFF. The CDR3, as DNA: TGTGCCAGCGGCCCGTGGGAGGGTTATTCAACTAATGAAAAACTGTTTTTT.

Here the CDR3 reads CASSRTETNTGELFF. CDR3 in DNA: TGTGCCAGCAGCCGGACAGAGACGAACACCGGGGAGCTGTTTTTT. The chain employs TRBV28 and TRBJ2-2; D perhaps matches TRBD1 (6 bases). Germline loops: CDR1 MDHEN, CDR2 SYDVKM. The CDR3 extends over 15 amino acids. With 6 bases removed from V and 0 bases from J, the gap between germline ends came to 11 bases.

The rearrangement joins TRBV6-1 to TRBJ2-3, with TRBD2 identical over 7 bases. The ends lost 3 bases at V and 3 bases at J; junction bases unmatched: 3. Germline CDR1 and CDR2: MNHNS and SASEGT. This CDR3 contains 14 residues. The CDR3 sequence is CASSDSGWTDTQYF. CDR3 DNA: TGTGCCAGCAGTGATAGCGGGTGGACAGATACGCAGTATTTT.

The rearrangement joins TRBV10-1 to TRBJ2-7; 9 bases are shared with TRBD2. Trimming took 5 bases from V and 6 from J; bases not matched to a gene: 14. CDR1 is WNHNN and CDR2 is SYGVQD in the germline V gene (reference sequence). This CDR3 has 16 residues. CDR3 in DNA: TGCGCCAGCAGTATGGTAGCGGGAGACCCCGGGGGCGAGCAGTACTTC. Translated, it gives CASSMVAGDPGGEQYF.

CDR3 protein: CAWRYGGLNSPLHF. CDR3 coding DNA: TGTGCCTGGAGGTATGGAGGGCTAAATTCACCCCTCCACTTT. The chain has TRBV30 and TRBJ1-6; D remains unclear. Trimming left V 3 bases short and J 7 bases short, with 13 bases between. The CDR3 has 14 amino acids. Per germline, CDR1 GTSNPN and CDR2 SVGIG (reference sequence).

The V and J genes are TRBV5-8 and TRBJ2-7; D gene unclear. Per germline, CDR1 SGHTS and CDR2 YDEGEE. The CDR3 covers 15 residues. The ends were cut back, 4 bases at V and 3 bases at J, with 17 bases in the middle. The chain's CDR3 is CASSPYVLGDYEQYF. The CDR3 DNA follows: TGTGCCAGCAGCCCATATGTGTTAGGAGACTACGAGCAGTACTTC.

This rearrangement joins TRBV9 to TRBJ2-4, with D uncertain. There are 12 residues in the CDR3. Looked up from germline, CDR1 is SGDLS and CDR2 is YYNGEE. V lost 5 bases, J lost 6 bases, and 9 bases lay in between. The chain's CDR3 is CASSDDSNIQYF. CDR3 nucleotides: TGTGCCAGCAGTGACGACTCAAACATTCAGTACTTC.

The chain has TRBV9 and TRBJ2-1, with D tentatively TRBD1 (6 bases). The CDR3 is made up of 14 amino acids. The V and J ends lost 4 bases and 7 bases respectively, with 15 bases between them. Germline V gene lookup returns CDR1 SGDLS and CDR2 YYNGEE. The CDR3 sequence: CASSRTTGENEQFF. In DNA, the CDR3 is TGTGCCAGCAGCCGAACGACAGGAGAAAATGAGCAGTTCTTC.

The V call is TRBV7-9, the J call TRBJ2-3, with 8 bases fitting TRBD1. This CDR3 is 16 amino acids long. With 4 bases clipped from V and 5 bases from J, the junction kept 11 bases outside the gene matches. In germline, CDR1 is SEHNR, CDR2 FQNEAQ (reference sequence). The CDR3 sequence is CASSSFQGAQVDTQYF. The CDR3 DNA reads TGTGCCAGCAGCTCCTTCCAGGGGGCGCAGGTAGATACGCAGTATTTT.

V is TRBV13 and J is TRBJ2-7; weak D call: TRBD1 (6 bases). The CDR3 is 14 residues long. The germline gives CDR1 PRHDT, CDR2 FYEKMQ (reference sequence). Deletions cut 4 bases from V and 4 bases from J, with 14 bases between. The CDR3 sequence: CASSSGQSTYEQYF. The CDR3 nucleotides read TGTGCCAGCAGCTCAGGACAGTCGACGTACGAGCAGTACTTC.

The chain combines TRBV7-8 with TRBJ1-1; 7 positions agree with TRBD1. V shed 2 bases, J shed 1 base, and the junction held 4 bases outside the gene matches. The CDR3 is 15 amino acids. CDR1 is SGHVS and CDR2 is FQNEAQ in the germline V gene. The CDR3 region is CASSLTTGTNTEAFF. The CDR3 coding sequence is TGTGCCAGCAGCTTAACGACAGGGACGAACACTGAAGCTTTCTTT.

The chain joins TRBV9 to TRBJ2-7, with 9 bases matching TRBD2. This CDR3 is built from 15 residues. V was clipped by 0 bases and J by 4 bases; unmatched bases: 5. The V gene's germline CDR1 is SGDLS and CDR2 YYNGEE. The CDR3 nucleotides read TGTGCCAGCAGCGTAGATTCTAGCGGGATGTACGAGCAGTACTTC. Protein product: CASSVDSSGMYEQYF.

This rearrangement joins TRBV29-1 to TRBJ2-7, with D possibly matching TRBD1 (6 bases). Germline CDR1 is SQVTM and CDR2 is ANQGSEA. This CDR3 spans 14 amino acids. V lost 0 bases to trimming and J lost 3 bases, with 12 bases between them. The CDR3 loop is CSVEDRGRGYEQYF. The CDR3 DNA follows: TGCAGCGTTGAAGATCGGGGCAGGGGCTACGAGCAGTACTTC.